This paragraph reports one T cell receptor beta chain. This sample was taken from a study of blood T cell repertoires in COVID-19. Whole-study context: Sources were T cells, B-cell-depleted T cells, or PBMCs; the material itself was cDNA or gDNA.

Assay used: immunoSEQ multiplex PCR; TCRdb lists only in-frame clones, some missing. The sample records about 110,000 clones, 70% to 85% being singletons. CDR3 length: 15 residues. J lost 4 bases, V lost 6 bases, and 7 bases had no gene match. The V gene's germline CDR1 is MNHEY and CDR2 SMNVEV (reference sequence). Sequenced: peripheral blood. The sequence came from a human donor with acute or convalescent COVID-19. The donor label of this sample is uncertain. V and J are TRBV27 and TRBJ2-7, with TRBD2 identical over 12 bases. The CDR3 nucleotides read TGTGCCAGCAGACCCCTTGGACTAGCGGGGTACGAGCAGTACTTC. It codes for CASRPLGLAGYEQYF.